One T cell receptor beta chain is described in this entry. The data were taken from a study of blood T cell repertoires in COVID-19. In the study overall: Both acute and convalescent COVID-19 samples were obtained from the United States, Italy and Spain. PBMCs, B-cell-depleted T cells, or T cells provided the cDNA or gDNA that made up the material.

Methods used by the authors: For nucleated cells, counts were estimated from reference gene primer amplification. Here immunoSEQ multiplex PCR was the method, and the copy in TCRdb shows in-frame clones only, minus some. V, J and clone size are those of that table, while D and trimming were read from the DNA. The table shows just over 200,000 clones, with under 90% occurring only once. The clonotype comes from a man older than 75 with acute or convalescent COVID-19. Sequencing input: peripheral blood.

The DNA for the CDR3 is TGTGCCAGCAGTAGAGGGGACAGTATAGAGACCCAGTACTTC. Its translation is CASSRGDSIETQYF. This chain uses TRBV5-5 with TRBJ2-5; TRBD1 agrees at 7 bases. The germline CDR1 and CDR2 sequences are SGHKS and YYEKEE (reference sequence). CDR3 length: 14 amino acids. V shed 5 bases and J 4 bases; nucleotides not matched to a gene: 8.